This T cell receptor (beta chain) came from a study of healthy donors' naive CD4 and CD8 T cells. V was shortened by 5 bases and J by 0 bases, with 14 bases between the two germline ends. CDR1 is MNHEY and CDR2 is SVGAGI in the germline V gene. This CDR3 contains 16 residues. As for this clonotype: The antigen is not known.

Whole-study results and caveats: Alpha and beta chains were sequenced in bulk without pairing.

Starting from 500 ng of total RNA, TCR libraries were made with linear amplification. TCRdb used MiXCR to reprocess the reads, holding one entry per CDR3 protein. The sample lists 150,000 to 200,000 distinct CDR3 sequences; around 74% were seen once. The receptor comes from a pool of human donors in good health; the sample pools cells from several healthy donors. Sequencing used naive CD4+ and CD8+ T cells sorted from blood, pooled from several donors. This chain uses TRBV6-5 with TRBJ1-5; a weak D match, TRBD1 (5 bases). In DNA form, the CDR3 reads TGTGCCAGCAGTCCGATGACAGTCTATAGCAATCAGCCCCAGCATTTT. Its protein product is CASSPMTVYSNQPQHF.